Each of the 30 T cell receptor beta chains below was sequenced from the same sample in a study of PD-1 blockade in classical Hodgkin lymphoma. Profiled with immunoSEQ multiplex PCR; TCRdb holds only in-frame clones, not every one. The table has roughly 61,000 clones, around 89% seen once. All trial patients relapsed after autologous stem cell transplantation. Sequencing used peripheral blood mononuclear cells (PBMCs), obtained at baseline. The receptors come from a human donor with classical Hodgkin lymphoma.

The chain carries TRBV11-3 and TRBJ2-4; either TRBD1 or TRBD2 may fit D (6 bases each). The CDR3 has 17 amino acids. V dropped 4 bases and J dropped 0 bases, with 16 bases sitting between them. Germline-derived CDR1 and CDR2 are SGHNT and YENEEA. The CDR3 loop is CASSSPKGGLAKNIQYF. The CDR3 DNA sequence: TGTGCCAGCAGCTCCCCCAAGGGGGGATTAGCCAAAAACATTCAGTACTTC.

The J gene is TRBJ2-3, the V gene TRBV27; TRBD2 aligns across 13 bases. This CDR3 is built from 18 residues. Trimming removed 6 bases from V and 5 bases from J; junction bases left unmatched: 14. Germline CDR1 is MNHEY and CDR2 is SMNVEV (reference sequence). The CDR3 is CASRLRPLAGGPQDTQYF. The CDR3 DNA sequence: TGTGCCAGCAGGTTAAGGCCACTAGCGGGGGGGCCGCAAGATACGCAGTATTTT.

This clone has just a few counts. Here the CDR3 DNA reads TGCAGCGTTGACGCAGACAGTGAAGCTTTCTTT. It encodes CSVDADSEAFF. The genes are TRBV29-1 and TRBJ1-1; D is perhaps TRBD1 (5 bases). The CDR3 runs to 11 residues. The V gene's germline CDR1 is SQVTM and CDR2 ANQGSEA. Trimming removed 3 bases from V and 7 bases from J, with 9 bases in between.

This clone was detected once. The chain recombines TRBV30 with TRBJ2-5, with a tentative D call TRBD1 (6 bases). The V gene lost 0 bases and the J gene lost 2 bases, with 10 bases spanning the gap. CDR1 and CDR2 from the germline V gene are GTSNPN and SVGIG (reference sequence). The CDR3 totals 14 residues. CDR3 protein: CAWSVRRGQETQYF. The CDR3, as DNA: TGTGCCTGGAGTGTCCGAAGGGGGCAAGAGACCCAGTACTTC.

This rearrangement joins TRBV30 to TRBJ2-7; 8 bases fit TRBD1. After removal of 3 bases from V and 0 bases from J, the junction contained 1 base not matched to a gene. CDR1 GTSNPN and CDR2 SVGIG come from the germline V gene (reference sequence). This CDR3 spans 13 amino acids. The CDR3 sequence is CAWRGQDSYEQYF. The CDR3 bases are TGTGCCTGGAGGGGACAGGACTCCTACGAGCAGTACTTC.

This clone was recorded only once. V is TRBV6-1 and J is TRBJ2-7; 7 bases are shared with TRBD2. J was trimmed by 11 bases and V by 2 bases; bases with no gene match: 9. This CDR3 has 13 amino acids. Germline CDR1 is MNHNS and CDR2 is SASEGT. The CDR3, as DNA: TGTGCCAGCAGTGAAAGGTCTTGGGGAGGGGAGTACTTC. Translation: CASSERSWGGEYF.

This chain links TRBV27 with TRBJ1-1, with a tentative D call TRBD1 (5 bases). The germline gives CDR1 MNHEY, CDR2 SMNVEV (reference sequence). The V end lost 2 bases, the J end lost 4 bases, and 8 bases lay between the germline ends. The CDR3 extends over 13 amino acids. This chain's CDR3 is CASSLGAFTEAFF. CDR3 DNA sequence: TGTGCCAGCAGTTTAGGGGCCTTCACTGAAGCTTTCTTT.

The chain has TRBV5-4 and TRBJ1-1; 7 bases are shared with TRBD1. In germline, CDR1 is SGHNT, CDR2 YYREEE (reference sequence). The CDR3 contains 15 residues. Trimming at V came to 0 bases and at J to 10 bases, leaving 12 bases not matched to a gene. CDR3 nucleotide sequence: TGTGCCAGCAGCTTGGGACAGGGAATTCCCGAAGCAGCTTTCTTT. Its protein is CASSLGQGIPEAAFF.

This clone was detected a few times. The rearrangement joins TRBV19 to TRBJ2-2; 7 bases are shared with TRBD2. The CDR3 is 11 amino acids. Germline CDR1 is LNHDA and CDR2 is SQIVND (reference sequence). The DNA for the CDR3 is TGTGGGGTCGGCGGGGGCGGGGAGCTGTTTTTT. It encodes CGVGGGGELFF.

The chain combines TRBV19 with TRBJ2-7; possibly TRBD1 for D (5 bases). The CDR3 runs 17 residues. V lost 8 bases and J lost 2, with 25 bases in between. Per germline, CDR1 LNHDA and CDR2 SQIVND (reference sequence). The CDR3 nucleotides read TGTGCCAGTGGCCCCCCTTTCGGTTCTGGGGCCCCCTACGAGCAGTACTTC. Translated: CASGPPFGSGAPYEQYF.

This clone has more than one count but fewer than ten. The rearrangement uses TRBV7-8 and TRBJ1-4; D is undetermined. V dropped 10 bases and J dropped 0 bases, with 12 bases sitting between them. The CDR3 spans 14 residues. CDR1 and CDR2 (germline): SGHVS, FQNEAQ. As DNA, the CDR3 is TGTGCCACCTCGCGGGGTGCAACTAATGAAAAACTGTTTTTT. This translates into CATSRGATNEKLFF.

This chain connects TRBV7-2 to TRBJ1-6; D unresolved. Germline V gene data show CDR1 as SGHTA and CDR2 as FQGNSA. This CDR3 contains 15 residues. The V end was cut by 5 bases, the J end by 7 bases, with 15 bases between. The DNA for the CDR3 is TGTGCCAGCAGCGCCAGCCGGGCGCAAAATTCACCCCTCCACTTT. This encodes CASSASRAQNSPLHF.

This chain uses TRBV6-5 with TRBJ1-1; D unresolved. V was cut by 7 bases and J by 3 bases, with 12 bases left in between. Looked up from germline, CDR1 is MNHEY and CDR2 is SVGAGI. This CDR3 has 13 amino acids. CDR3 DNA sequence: TGTGCCAGCAAAACGGGCTTCTACACTGAAGCTTTCTTT. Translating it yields CASKTGFYTEAFF.

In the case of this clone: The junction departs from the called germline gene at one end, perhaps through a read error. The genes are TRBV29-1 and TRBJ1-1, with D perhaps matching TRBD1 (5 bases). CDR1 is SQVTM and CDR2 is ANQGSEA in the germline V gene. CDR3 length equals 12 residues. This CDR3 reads CSVGRGQSEVFF. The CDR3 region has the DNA TGCAGCGTTGGGAGGGGCCAATCTGAAGTTTTCTTT.

The CDR3 loop is CASSPNQLWYQETQYF. The CDR3 DNA is TGTGCCAGCAGCCCCAACCAGCTATGGTACCAAGAGACCCAGTACTTC. The gene calls are TRBV6-6 and TRBJ2-5, with no clear D. The germline CDR1 and CDR2 sequences are MNHNY and SVGAGI (reference sequence). This CDR3 spans 16 amino acids. Trimming stripped 6 bases from V and 0 bases from J, with 17 bases between.

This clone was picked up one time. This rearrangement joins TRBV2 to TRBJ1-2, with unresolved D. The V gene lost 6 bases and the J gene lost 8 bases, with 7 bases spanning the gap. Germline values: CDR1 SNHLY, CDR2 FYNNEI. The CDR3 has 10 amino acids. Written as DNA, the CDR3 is TGTGCCAGCAGAGGGAGGGGCTACACCTTC. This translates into CASRGRGYTF. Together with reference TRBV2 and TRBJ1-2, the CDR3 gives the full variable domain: EPEVTQTPSHQVTQMGQEVILRCVPISNHLYFYWYRQILGQKVEFLVSFYNNEISEKSEIFDDQFSVERPDGSNFTLKIRSTKLEDSAMYFCASRGRGYTFGSGTRLTVV.

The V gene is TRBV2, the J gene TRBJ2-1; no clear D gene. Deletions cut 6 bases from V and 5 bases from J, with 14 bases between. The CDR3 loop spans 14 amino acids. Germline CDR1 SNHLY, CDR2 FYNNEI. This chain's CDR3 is CASRRRPHNNEQFF. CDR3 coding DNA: TGTGCCAGCAGGAGGCGCCCTCATAACAATGAGCAGTTCTTC.

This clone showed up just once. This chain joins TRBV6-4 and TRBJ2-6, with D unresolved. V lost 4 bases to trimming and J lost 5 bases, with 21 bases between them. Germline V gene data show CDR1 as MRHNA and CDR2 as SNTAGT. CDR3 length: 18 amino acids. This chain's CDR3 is CASSAHYTRQSRANVLTF. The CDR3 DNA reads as TGTGCCAGCAGTGCGCACTACACACGACAAAGTCGGGCCAACGTCCTGACTTTC.

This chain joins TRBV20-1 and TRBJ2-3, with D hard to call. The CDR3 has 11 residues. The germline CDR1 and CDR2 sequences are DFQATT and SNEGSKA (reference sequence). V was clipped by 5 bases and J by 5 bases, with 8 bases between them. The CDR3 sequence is CSARLEDTQYF. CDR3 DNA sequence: TGCAGTGCTCGTCTTGAAGATACGCAGTATTTT.

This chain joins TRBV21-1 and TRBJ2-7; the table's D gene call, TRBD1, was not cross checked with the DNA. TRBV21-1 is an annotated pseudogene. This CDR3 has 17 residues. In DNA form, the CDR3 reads TGTGCCAGCAGCGAACCGCCGGGACAGGGGTTTACCGACGAGCAGTACTTC. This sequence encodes CASSEPPGQGFTDEQYF.

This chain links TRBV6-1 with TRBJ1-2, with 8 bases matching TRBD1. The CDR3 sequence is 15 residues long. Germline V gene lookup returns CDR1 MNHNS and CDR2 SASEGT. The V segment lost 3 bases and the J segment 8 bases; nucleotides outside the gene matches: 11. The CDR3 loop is CASSEGRQGWWGYTF. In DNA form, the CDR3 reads TGTGCCAGCAGTGAGGGACGACAGGGGTGGTGGGGCTACACCTTC.

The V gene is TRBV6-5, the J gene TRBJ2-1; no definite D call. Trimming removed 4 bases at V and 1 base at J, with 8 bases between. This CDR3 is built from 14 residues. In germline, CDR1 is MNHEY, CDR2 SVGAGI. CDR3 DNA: TGTGCCAGCAGTTCCGAGTATTCCTACAATGAGCAGTTCTTC. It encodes CASSSEYSYNEQFF.

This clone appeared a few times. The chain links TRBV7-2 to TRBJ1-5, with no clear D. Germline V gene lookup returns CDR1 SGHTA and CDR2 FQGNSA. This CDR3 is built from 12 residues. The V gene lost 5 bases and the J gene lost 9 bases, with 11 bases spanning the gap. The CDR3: CASSHVEGPQHF. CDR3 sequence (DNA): TGTGCCAGCAGCCATGTCGAGGGGCCCCAGCATTTT. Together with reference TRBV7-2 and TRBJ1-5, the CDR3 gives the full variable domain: GAGVSQSPSNKVTEKGKDVELRCDPISGHTALYWYRQSLGQGLEFLIYFQGNSAPDKSGLPSDRFSAERTGGSVSTLTIQRTQQEDSAVYLCASSHVEGPQHFGDGTRLSIL.

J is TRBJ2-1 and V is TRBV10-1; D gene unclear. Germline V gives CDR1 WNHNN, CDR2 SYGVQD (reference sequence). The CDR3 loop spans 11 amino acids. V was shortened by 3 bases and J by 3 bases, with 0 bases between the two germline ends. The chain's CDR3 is CASSDYNEQFF. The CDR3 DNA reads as TGCGCCAGCAGTGACTACAATGAGCAGTTCTTC.

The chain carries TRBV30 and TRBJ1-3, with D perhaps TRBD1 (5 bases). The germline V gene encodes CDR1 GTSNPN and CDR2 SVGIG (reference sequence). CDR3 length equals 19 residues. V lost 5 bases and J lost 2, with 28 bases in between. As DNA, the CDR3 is TGTGCCTGGGGGGGACCGGGACGAAAGGGTTTTAGTCCTGGAAACACCATATATTTT. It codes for CAWGGPGRKGFSPGNTIYF.

This chain's CDR3 is CASSSSYWDGNSPLHF. The CDR3 DNA follows: TGTGCCAGCAGTTCCTCCTACTGGGATGGTAATTCACCCCTCCACTTT. The rearrangement joins TRBV27 to TRBJ1-6, with D uncertain. Germline V gene sequence: CDR1 MNHEY, CDR2 SMNVEV (reference sequence). V lost 4 bases, J lost 6 bases, and 16 bases lay in between. This CDR3 has 16 amino acids.

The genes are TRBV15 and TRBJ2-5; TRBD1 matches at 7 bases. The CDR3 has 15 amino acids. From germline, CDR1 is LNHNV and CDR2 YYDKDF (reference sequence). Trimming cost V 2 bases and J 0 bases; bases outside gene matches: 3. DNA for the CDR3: TGTGCCACCAGCAGAAGACAGGGCCACCAAGAGACCCAGTACTTC. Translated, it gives CATSRRQGHQETQYF.

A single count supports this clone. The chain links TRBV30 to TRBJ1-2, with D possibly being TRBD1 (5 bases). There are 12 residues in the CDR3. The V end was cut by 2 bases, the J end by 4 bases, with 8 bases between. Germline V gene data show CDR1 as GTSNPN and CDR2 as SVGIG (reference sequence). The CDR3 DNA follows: TGTGCCTGGAGTTCTGGGACCTATGGCTACACCTTC. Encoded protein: CAWSSGTYGYTF. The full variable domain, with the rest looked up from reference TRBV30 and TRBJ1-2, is SQTIHQWPATLVQPVGSPLSLECTVEGTSNPNLYWYRQAAGRGLQLLFYSVGIGQISSEVPQNLSASRPQDRQFILSSKKLLLSDSGFYLCAWSSGTYGYTFGSGTRLTVV.

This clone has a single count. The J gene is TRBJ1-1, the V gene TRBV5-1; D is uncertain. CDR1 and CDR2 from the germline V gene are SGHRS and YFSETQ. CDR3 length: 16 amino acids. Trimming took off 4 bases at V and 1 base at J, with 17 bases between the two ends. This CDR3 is CASSPFEGMTNTEAFF. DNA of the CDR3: TGCGCCAGCAGCCCGTTTGAGGGAATGACGAACACTGAAGCTTTCTTT.

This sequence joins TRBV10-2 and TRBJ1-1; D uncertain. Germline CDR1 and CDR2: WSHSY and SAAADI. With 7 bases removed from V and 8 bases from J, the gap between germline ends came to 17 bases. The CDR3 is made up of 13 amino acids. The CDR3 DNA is TGCGCCAGCATACTGAGAGGCGATGGGGAAGCTTTCTTT. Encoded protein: CASILRGDGEAFF.